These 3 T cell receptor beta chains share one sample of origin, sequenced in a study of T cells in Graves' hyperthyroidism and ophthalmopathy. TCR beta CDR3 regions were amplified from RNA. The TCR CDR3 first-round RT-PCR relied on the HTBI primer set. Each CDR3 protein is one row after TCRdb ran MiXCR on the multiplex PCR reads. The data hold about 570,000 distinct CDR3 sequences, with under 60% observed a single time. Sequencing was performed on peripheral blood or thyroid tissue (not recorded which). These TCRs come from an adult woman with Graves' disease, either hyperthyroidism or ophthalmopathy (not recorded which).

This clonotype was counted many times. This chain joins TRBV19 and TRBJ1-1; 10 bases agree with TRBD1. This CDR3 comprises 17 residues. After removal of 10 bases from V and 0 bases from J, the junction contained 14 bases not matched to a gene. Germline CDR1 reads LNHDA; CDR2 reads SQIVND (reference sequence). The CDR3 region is CATLDRGRKTMNTEAFF. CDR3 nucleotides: TGTGCCACCCTTGACAGGGGGCGAAAAACAATGAACACTGAAGCTTTCTTT.

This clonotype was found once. As DNA, the CDR3 is TGCAGTGCTAGAGCCAACAGGGGTGGCAATCAGCCCCAGCATTTT. Encoded protein: CSARANRGGNQPQHF. The chain employs TRBV20-1 and TRBJ1-5; 7 positions match TRBD1. J was trimmed by 2 bases and V by 1 base; bases with no gene match: 5. Per germline, CDR1 DFQATT and CDR2 SNEGSKA (reference sequence). The CDR3 contains 15 residues.

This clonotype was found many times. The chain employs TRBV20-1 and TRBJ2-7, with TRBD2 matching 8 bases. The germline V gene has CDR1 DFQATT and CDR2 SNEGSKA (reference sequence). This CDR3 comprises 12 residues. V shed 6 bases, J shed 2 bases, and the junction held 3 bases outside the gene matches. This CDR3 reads CSAEGLAYEQYF. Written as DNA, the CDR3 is TGCAGTGCCGAGGGACTAGCCTACGAGCAGTACTTC.